Below, 27 T cell receptor beta chains from the same sample are listed, as sequenced in a study of graft-versus-host responses after intestinal transplantation. No cognate antigen is known for these TCRs. Produced via immunoSEQ multiplex PCR; TCRdb's table is partial and in-frame only. The data contain some 130,000 clones, around 96% of them singletons. The sample in question was unstimulated CD8+ T cells sorted from spleen or lymph node cells, obtained before intestinal transplant. Source of these receptors: a human donor who received an intestinal transplant.

This clone was counted once. Within the sample, other DNA sequences also encode this same CDR3. The gene calls are TRBV6-6 and TRBJ2-3; 7 bases fit TRBD1. The germline gives CDR1 MNHNY, CDR2 SVGAGI (reference sequence). The CDR3 sequence is 15 residues long. The V and J ends lost 2 bases and 2 bases, in that order; junction bases with no gene match: 4. CDR3 in amino acids: CASSYRGRTTDTQYF. The DNA for the CDR3 is TGTGCCAGCAGTTACAGGGGGCGCACCACAGATACGCAGTATTTT.

The CDR3 sequence is CATRGTDKGFF. The CDR3 DNA reads TGTGCCACTCGGGGGACCGACAAGGGGTTCTTC. The V and J genes are TRBV19 and TRBJ2-1; perhaps TRBD2 as D (6 bases). The V gene lost 10 bases and the J gene lost 15 bases, with 19 bases spanning the gap. Germline assignment: CDR1 LNHDA and CDR2 SQIVND (reference sequence). The CDR3 runs to 11 residues.

The chain joins TRBV2 to TRBJ2-1, with D uncertain. Germline V lookup: CDR1 SNHLY, CDR2 FYNNEI. The CDR3 contains 14 residues. V was cut by 1 base and J by 6 bases, with 10 bases left in between. The CDR3 is CASSEGSQPNEQFF. CDR3 in DNA: TGTGCCAGCAGTGAAGGCTCGCAGCCCAATGAGCAGTTCTTC.

The chain joins TRBV6-6 to TRBJ2-5; 7 nucleotides line up with TRBD1. The end of the DNA aligns better with TRBJ2-7, so the J call may be wrong. CDR1 MNHNY and CDR2 SVGAGI come from the germline V gene (reference sequence). CDR3 length equals 16 residues. CDR3 nucleotide sequence: TGTGCCAGCAGTCCAACGTCGGGACAGAAATTCTACGAGCAGTACTTC. It is translated as CASSPTSGQKFYEQYF.

This clone was observed once. The germline gene is not matched at one end of the junction; a read error may be the cause. The chain is built from TRBV7-9 and TRBJ2-7, with a weak D call TRBD2 (5 bases). Per the germline V gene, CDR1 is SEHNR and CDR2 is FQNEAQ (reference sequence). The length of the CDR3 is 15 residues. CDR3 protein: CASGTKASYYYGQYF. The DNA of the CDR3 is TGTGCCAGCGGCACGAAAGCTAGCTACTACTACGGGCAGTACTTC. The full variable domain, its missing parts supplied by reference TRBV7-9 and TRBJ2-7, is DTGVSQNPRHKITKRGQNVTFRCDPISEHNRLYWYRQTLGQGPEFLTYFQNEAQLEKSRLLSDRFSAERPKGSFSTLEIQRTEQGDSAMYLCASGTKASYYYGQYFGPGTRLTVT.

The chain employs TRBV7-6 and TRBJ1-5; D call uncertain. The CDR3 has 15 residues. Trimming cost V 1 base and J 1 base, with 8 bases left between them. Germline CDR1 SGHVS, CDR2 FNYEAQ. The CDR3 loop reads CASSLGGISNQPQHF. The CDR3, as DNA: TGTGCCAGCAGCTTAGGAGGGATAAGCAATCAGCCCCAGCATTTT. Full variable domain (rest looked up from reference TRBV7-6 and TRBJ1-5): GAGVSQSPRYKVTKRGQDVALRCDPISGHVSLYWYRQALGQGPEFLTYFNYEAQQDKSGLPNDRFSAERPEGSISTLTIQRTEQRDSAMYRCASSLGGISNQPQHFGDGTRLSIL.

This chain links TRBV5-1 with TRBJ2-7; D is possibly TRBD1 or TRBD2 (6 bases each). The CDR3 totals 15 residues. Trimming cost V 1 base and J 5 bases, with 16 bases left between them. Germline CDR1 is SGHRS and CDR2 is YFSETQ. CDR3 DNA sequence: TGCGCCAGCAGCTTGTGGGGGGCGATTGTAGACGAGCAGTACTTC. It encodes CASSLWGAIVDEQYF.

The CDR3 region is CASSTGGQVGTEAFF. The DNA for the CDR3 is TGTGCCAGTAGTACCGGAGGACAGGTTGGGACTGAAGCTTTCTTT. J is TRBJ1-1 and V is TRBV19; 7 nucleotides agree with TRBD1. V shed 4 bases, J shed 5 bases, and the junction held 10 bases outside the gene matches. The CDR3 has 15 amino acids. Germline V gene data show CDR1 as LNHDA and CDR2 as SQIVND (reference sequence).

The genes are TRBV21-1 and TRBJ2-1; the table's TRBD2 call for D was not verified on the DNA. TRBV21-1 is a pseudogene segment. The CDR3 length is 18 residues. CDR3 bases: TGTGCCAGCAGCAAAAATGGGCGGACTAGTTTGGCTAACGATGAGCAGTTCTTC. Protein sequence: CASSKNGRTSLANDEQFF.

J is TRBJ2-1 and V is TRBV28, with TRBD1 matching 10 bases. This CDR3 has 14 residues. Germline V gene lookup returns CDR1 MDHEN and CDR2 SYDVKM. V lost 8 bases, J lost 8 bases, and 9 bases stayed unmatched. This CDR3 is CASLRTGGFDEQFF. DNA for the CDR3: TGTGCCAGCCTACGGACAGGGGGTTTTGATGAGCAGTTCTTC.

This clone appeared a few times. This rearrangement joins TRBV28 to TRBJ2-7; 7 bases align to TRBD2. Losses at the gene ends were 1 base for V and 2 bases for J; bases not matched to a gene: 5. Germline CDR1 reads MDHEN; CDR2 reads SYDVKM. The CDR3 covers 15 residues. CDR3 region: CASSLLSGGPYEQYF. The CDR3 DNA is TGTGCCAGCAGTTTATTATCGGGGGGACCCTACGAGCAGTACTTC.

The V and J genes are TRBV4-3 and TRBJ2-7; D might be TRBD1 or TRBD2, each matching 5 bases. The V gene lost 0 bases and the J gene lost 3 bases, with 18 bases spanning the gap. The CDR3 is 17 amino acids. Germline V gene data show CDR1 as LGHNA and CDR2 as YSLEER. As DNA, the CDR3 is TGCGCCAGCAGCCAAGATATTGCCCTCCAGGGACGCTACGAGCAGTACTTC. Translating gives CASSQDIALQGRYEQYF.

The rearrangement links TRBV7-9 to TRBJ2-7; no clear D. The CDR3 spans 11 residues. Trimming left V 5 bases short and J 3 bases short, with 5 bases between. Per the germline V gene, CDR1 is SEHNR and CDR2 is FQNEAQ (reference sequence). The CDR3: CASSPDYEQYF. CDR3 sequence (DNA): TGTGCCAGCAGCCCAGACTACGAGCAGTACTTC.

The chain combines TRBV19 with TRBJ1-1; 7 nucleotides match TRBD1. From germline, CDR1 is LNHDA and CDR2 SQIVND (reference sequence). The J segment lost 0 bases and the V segment lost 1 base, leaving 2 bases of the junction unmatched. The CDR3 covers 15 residues. Here the CDR3 reads CASSIATGMNTEAFF. The DNA for the CDR3 is TGTGCCAGTAGTATAGCGACAGGGATGAACACTGAAGCTTTCTTT. The full variable domain, with the rest looked up from reference TRBV19 and TRBJ1-1, is DGGITQSPKYLFRKEGQNVTLSCEQNLNHDAMYWYRQDPGQGLRLIYYSQIVNDFQKGDIAEGYSVSREKKESFPLTVTSAQKNPTAFYLCASSIATGMNTEAFFGQGTRLTVV.

This clone showed up just once. The chain has TRBV6-1 and TRBJ1-5; D remains ambiguous. Trimming shortened V by 9 bases and J by 0 bases, and 15 bases separated the two germline ends. Germline CDR1 is MNHNS and CDR2 is SASEGT. The CDR3 has 15 residues. The CDR3 spells CASRRREDSNQPQHF. The CDR3 region has the DNA TGTGCCAGTCGAAGACGGGAAGATAGCAATCAGCCCCAGCATTTT.

J is TRBJ2-2 and V is TRBV6-5, with D uncertain. The germline CDR1 and CDR2 sequences are MNHEY and SVGAGI. The CDR3 contains 13 residues. V was pared by 2 bases and J by 1 base, with 2 bases between. CDR3 nucleotide sequence: TGTGCCAGCAGTTACAAGAACACCGGGGAGCTGTTTTTT. Translated: CASSYKNTGELFF.

This clone was recorded once. The J gene is TRBJ2-5, the V gene TRBV19; TRBD2 matches 7 bases. TRBJ2-7 explains the end of the DNA better; the J call may be wrong. The CDR3 length is 17 residues. In germline, CDR1 is LNHDA, CDR2 SQIVND (reference sequence). The CDR3 region has the DNA TGTGCCAGTAGTATCTTCTCGGGACTATCGGCTTCCTACGAGCAGTACTTC. Its translation: CASSIFSGLSASYEQYF.

This clone was recorded a few times. The chain is built from TRBV6-5 and TRBJ2-7; D is unclear. This CDR3 region has 15 residues. Germline CDR1 reads MNHEY; CDR2 reads SVGAGI. V was cut by 2 bases and J by 0 bases, with 11 bases left in between. For the CDR3, the DNA is TGTGCCAGCAGTTACGGGTCGGGCAGCTCCTACGAGCAGTACTTC. It codes for CASSYGSGSSYEQYF.

V and J are TRBV29-1 and TRBJ1-2; weak D call: TRBD1 (6 bases). The CDR3 loop spans 14 amino acids. V was shortened by 3 bases and J by 8 bases, with 19 bases between the two germline ends. Germline CDR1 and CDR2: SQVTM and ANQGSEA. The CDR3 DNA reads TGCAGCGTTGACCCGGGGCGCAGGGGAAACGGCTACACCTTC. Its protein product is CSVDPGRRGNGYTF. The full variable domain, its missing parts supplied by reference TRBV29-1 and TRBJ1-2, is SAVISQKPSRDICQRGTSLTIQCQVDSQVTMMFWYRQQPGQSLTLIATANQGSEATYESGFVIDKFPISRPNLTFSTLTVSNMSPEDSSIYLCSVDPGRRGNGYTFGSGTRLTVV.

The chain is built from TRBV27 and TRBJ2-3; D possibly corresponds to TRBD1 (8 bases). The CDR3 runs to 14 residues. Per the germline V gene, CDR1 is MNHEY and CDR2 is SMNVEV (reference sequence). The germline V and J ends were trimmed by 6 bases and 3 bases, with 13 bases remaining between them. The CDR3 loop is CASSKQGGTDTQYF. The CDR3 DNA follows: TGTGCCAGCAGCAAACAGGGGGGGACAGATACGCAGTATTTT.

V gene TRBV27 combines with J gene TRBJ2-7; D ambiguous. The germline V gene has CDR1 MNHEY and CDR2 SMNVEV (reference sequence). The CDR3 consists of 11 residues. The chain's CDR3 is CGPRVSYEQYF. In DNA, the CDR3 is TGTGGTCCACGGGTGTCCTACGAGCAGTACTTC.

In this sample, this clone turned up once. The chain joins TRBV6-6 to TRBJ1-1, with a tentative D call TRBD1 (6 bases). The V and J ends lost 2 bases and 7 bases respectively, with 14 bases between them. Germline assignment: CDR1 MNHNY and CDR2 SVGAGI (reference sequence). The CDR3 is 14 residues long. The CDR3 is CASSYGGGLSEAFF. CDR3 nucleotides: TGTGCCAGCAGTTACGGGGGCGGTCTCAGTGAAGCTTTCTTT.

This clone was detected once. The gene calls are TRBV13 and TRBJ2-2, with TRBD1 identical over 8 bases. V dropped 3 bases and J dropped 4; count of bases not matched to a gene: 4. This CDR3 is built from 15 residues. Germline V CDR1 and CDR2: PRHDT, FYEKMQ (reference sequence). The DNA of the CDR3 is TGTGCCAGCAGCTTCAACAGGGGGACCACCGGGGAGCTGTTTTTT. Translation: CASSFNRGTTGELFF.

This clone appeared once. This rearrangement joins TRBV9 to TRBJ2-7; a weak D match, TRBD2 (6 bases). Germline V gene lookup returns CDR1 SGDLS and CDR2 YYNGEE. The CDR3 is 15 residues long. V was cut by 2 bases and J by 6 bases, with 18 bases left in between. Here the CDR3 DNA reads TGTGCCAGCAGCGTTAGCGGAATCCATCCGTCCGAGCAGTACTTC. Its protein is CASSVSGIHPSEQYF.

The rearrangement links TRBV30 to TRBJ2-7; TRBD2 matches 8 bases. The CDR3 is 15 residues long. The junction had 16 bases not matched to a gene; V was cut back by 8 bases and J by 4 bases. Germline loops: CDR1 GTSNPN, CDR2 SVGIG (reference sequence). CDR3 in DNA: TGTGCCGCCTCTCAGACTAGCGCCTATTCATACGAGCAGTACTTC. It specifies CAASQTSAYSYEQYF.

This rearrangement joins TRBV28 to TRBJ1-2, with 10 bases identical to TRBD1. Trimming cost V 3 bases and J 2 bases; bases outside gene matches: 3. The germline CDR1 and CDR2 sequences are MDHEN and SYDVKM. The CDR3 totals 15 residues. The CDR3 DNA reads TGTGCCAGCAGTTTGACGGGACAGGGGAACTATGGCTACACCTTC. As protein: CASSLTGQGNYGYTF.

This chain uses TRBV19 with TRBJ2-1; D unresolved. CDR1 is LNHDA, CDR2 SQIVND, per germline (reference sequence). This CDR3 region has 12 residues. Trimming left V 4 bases short and J 0 bases short, with 1 base between. The CDR3: CASSTSYNEQFF. The CDR3 DNA follows: TGTGCCAGTAGTACCTCCTACAATGAGCAGTTCTTC. The full variable domain, in which reference TRBV19 and TRBJ2-1 provide the parts outside the CDR3, is DGGITQSPKYLFRKEGQNVTLSCEQNLNHDAMYWYRQDPGQGLRLIYYSQIVNDFQKGDIAEGYSVSREKKESFPLTVTSAQKNPTAFYLCASSTSYNEQFFGPGTRLTVL.